The 32 T cell receptor beta chains presented below share a single source sample, sequenced in a study of siplizumab effects on memory and regulatory T cells. The protocol was immunoSEQ multiplex PCR, while the TCRdb copy is restricted to in-frame clones and leaves out a portion. This table has approximately 100,000 clones, roughly 93% appearing once. Specimen: Tregs sorted from blood. These TCRs come from a human donor in good health.

This chain joins TRBV12-5 and TRBJ1-1; D not resolved. Trimming removed 2 bases from V and 1 base from J, with 5 bases in between. Per germline, CDR1 LGHNT and CDR2 FRNRAP. The CDR3 has 13 residues. CDR3 in DNA: TGTGCTAGTGGTTTGACCGCGAACACTGAAGCTTTCTTT. The encoded protein is CASGLTANTEAFF. Using reference TRBV12-5 and TRBJ1-1 for the parts outside the CDR3, the full variable domain is DARVTQTPRHKVTEMGQEVTMRCQPILGHNTVFWYRQTMMQGLELLAYFRNRAPLDDSGMPKDRFSAEMPDATLATLKIQPSEPRDSAVYFCASGLTANTEAFFGQGTRLTVV.

The chain combines TRBV18 with TRBJ2-4, with 12 bases aligning to TRBD2. V trimming: 1 base; J trimming: 1 base; junction bases outside the gene matches: 2. The germline gives CDR1 KGHSH, CDR2 LQKENI. This CDR3 comprises 17 residues. CDR3 sequence: CASSPRLAGDAKNIQYF. The DNA of the CDR3 is TGTGCCAGCTCACCACGACTAGCGGGAGATGCCAAAAACATTCAGTACTTC.

This chain uses TRBV7-2 with TRBJ2-7; 8 nucleotides align to TRBD1. CDR3 size: 15 residues. Germline V gene data show CDR1 as SGHTA and CDR2 as FQGNSA. The V segment lost 3 bases and the J segment 7 bases; nucleotides outside the gene matches: 11. The CDR3 region has the DNA TGTGCCAGCAGCTTGACAGGGGACCCTCGGGGTGAGCAGTACTTC. It is translated as CASSLTGDPRGEQYF.

This clone was seen once. The chain carries TRBV5-1 and TRBJ2-1; 11 nucleotides line up with TRBD2. From germline, CDR1 is SGHRS and CDR2 YFSETQ. The ends lost 3 bases at V and 5 bases at J; junction bases unmatched: 4. This CDR3 has 15 residues. The CDR3 region has the DNA TGCGCCAGCAGCTCTGGACTAGCGGGCCACAATGAGCAGTTCTTC. It is translated as CASSSGLAGHNEQFF.

The chain carries TRBV11-2 and TRBJ1-1, with D possibly TRBD1 on 5 matching bases. This CDR3 has 16 residues. Trimming took 4 bases from V and 3 from J, leaving 18 bases between them. Germline CDR1 and CDR2: SGHAT and FQNNGV. CDR3 region: CASSSVRWGGDTEAFF. The CDR3 nucleotides read TGTGCCAGCAGCTCCGTAAGGTGGGGGGGAGACACTGAAGCTTTCTTT.

V is TRBV6-5 and J is TRBJ1-2; D unresolved. Trimming took off 8 bases at V and 0 bases at J, with 13 bases between the two ends. Germline V gene lookup returns CDR1 MNHEY and CDR2 SVGAGI. The CDR3 runs 14 residues. Here the CDR3 DNA reads TGTGCCAGCGGGCGAGGACGGGCTAACTATGGCTACACCTTC. Translating gives CASGRGRANYGYTF.

The J gene is TRBJ2-2, the V gene TRBV10-3; 8 nucleotides agree with TRBD1. Germline V gene lookup returns CDR1 ENHRY and CDR2 SYGVKD. The CDR3 covers 16 residues. Trimming removed 5 bases from V and 3 bases from J; junction bases left unmatched: 8. Written as DNA, the CDR3 is TGTGCCATCAGTAGGGCGGGACAGGTTGACACCGGGGAGCTGTTTTTT. Translating gives CAISRAGQVDTGELFF.

The chain links TRBV4-2 to TRBJ1-2; 7 nucleotides line up with TRBD1. The germline gives CDR1 LGHNA, CDR2 YNFKEQ. Trimming at V came to 0 bases and at J to 5 bases, leaving 6 bases not matched to a gene. This CDR3 region has 15 residues. The CDR3 spells CASSQDLATGYGYTF. The CDR3 DNA reads TGTGCCAGCAGCCAAGATCTTGCGACAGGGTATGGCTACACCTTC.

The gene calls are TRBV6-1 and TRBJ2-1; possibly TRBD1 for D (5 bases). V gave up 6 bases and J gave up 8 bases, with 11 bases separating them. CDR1 MNHNS and CDR2 SASEGT come from the germline V gene. The CDR3 totals 12 residues. The CDR3 bases are TGTGCCAGCAGCGCTCTAGGGGATGAGCAGTTCTTC. Protein product: CASSALGDEQFF.

The CDR3 spells CASSLYRTGANYGYTF. The CDR3, as DNA: TGCGCCAGCAGCTTGTACAGGACAGGAGCGAACTATGGCTACACCTTC. The rearrangement uses TRBV5-1 and TRBJ1-2; 7 bases map to TRBD1. Germline assignment: CDR1 SGHRS and CDR2 YFSETQ. J lost 2 bases, V lost 1 base, and 8 bases had no gene match. The CDR3 sequence is 16 residues long.

The rearrangement links TRBV27 to TRBJ1-5; D gene unclear. V was pared by 5 bases and J by 5 bases, with 13 bases between. The CDR3 sequence is 14 residues long. Germline V gives CDR1 MNHEY, CDR2 SMNVEV (reference sequence). CDR3 region: CASSPRRFDQPQHF. The CDR3 DNA reads as TGTGCCAGCAGTCCTCGGAGGTTTGATCAGCCCCAGCATTTT.

The CDR3 DNA reads TGTGCCACCAGCAGGGCTCGAGGGGCGAATACCTATAGCAATCAGCCCCAGCATTTT. This encodes CATSRARGANTYSNQPQHF. The chain combines TRBV15 with TRBJ1-5, with a possible D match to TRBD1 (5 bases). V was pared by 3 bases and J by 0 bases, with 21 bases between. Germline CDR1 and CDR2: LNHNV and YYDKDF (reference sequence). The CDR3 covers 19 residues.

The chain combines TRBV2 with TRBJ1-6, with 10 bases matching TRBD1. V dropped 0 bases and J dropped 10; count of bases not matched to a gene: 6. The CDR3 covers 16 residues. Germline V gives CDR1 SNHLY, CDR2 FYNNEI. Here the CDR3 DNA reads TGTGCCAGCAGTGAAGCGCTTGGGACAGGGGTATCACCCCTCCACTTT. This translates into CASSEALGTGVSPLHF.

V is TRBV11-3 and J is TRBJ2-1; D may be TRBD1 or TRBD2 (5 bases each). Germline V gives CDR1 SGHNT, CDR2 YENEEA. There are 15 residues in the CDR3. The ends were cut back, 1 base at V and 8 bases at J, with 15 bases in the middle. The CDR3 spells CASSLGGRDGYEQFF. For the CDR3, the DNA is TGTGCCAGCAGCTTAGGGGGCCGGGACGGTTATGAGCAGTTCTTC.

This clone turned up a few times. The chain recombines TRBV7-9 with TRBJ1-2, with 7 bases aligning to TRBD1. The ends lost 0 bases at V and 3 bases at J; junction bases unmatched: 7. Germline V CDR1 and CDR2: SEHNR, FQNEAQ (reference sequence). This CDR3 spans 16 amino acids. The DNA of the CDR3 is TGTGCCAGCAGCTTAGCGCTCGGGCAGGGGGACTATGGCTACACCTTC. Residues: CASSLALGQGDYGYTF.

The gene calls are TRBV9 and TRBJ1-1, with D possibly matching TRBD1 (5 bases). The V gene's germline CDR1 is SGDLS and CDR2 YYNGEE. The CDR3 is 16 amino acids. Trimming took 4 bases from V and 4 from J, leaving 20 bases between them. CDR3 in DNA: TGTGCCAGCAGCCCTAGGGGCGGGGGAGGTGCCACTGAAGCTTTCTTT. Its protein product is CASSPRGGGGATEAFF.

The V gene is TRBV15, the J gene TRBJ1-5, with D possibly matching TRBD1 (5 bases). V lost 5 bases and J 5 bases, leaving 13 bases between the germline ends. The CDR3 sequence is 14 residues long. CDR1 and CDR2 from the germline V gene are LNHNV and YYDKDF (reference sequence). The CDR3 coding sequence is TGTGCCACCAGCTCAGAGGCAGGGTATCAGCCCCAGCATTTT. It specifies CATSSEAGYQPQHF. Drawing the rest from reference TRBV15 and TRBJ1-5, the complete variable domain is DAMVIQNPRYQVTQFGKPVTLSCSQTLNHNVMYWYQQKSSQAPKLLFHYYDKDFNNEADTPDNFQSRRPNTSFCFLDIRSPGLGDTAMYLCATSSEAGYQPQHFGDGTRLSIL.

The chain joins TRBV6-6 to TRBJ2-7; 7 bases line up with TRBD2. The CDR3 covers 12 residues. The germline gives CDR1 MNHNY, CDR2 SVGAGI (reference sequence). J gave up 4 bases and V 6 bases, and 3 bases lay outside the gene matches. CDR3 region: CASRRTSYEQYF. DNA of the CDR3: TGTGCCAGCAGGCGGACTAGTTACGAGCAGTACTTC.

This clone was counted between two and nine times. The chain recombines TRBV7-9 with TRBJ2-1; no reliable D call. CDR3 length: 12 amino acids. Germline V gene sequence: CDR1 SEHNR, CDR2 FQNEAQ (reference sequence). V lost 5 bases, J lost 8 bases, and 10 bases lay in between. CDR3 sequence reads: CASSPLSDEQFF. CDR3 bases: TGTGCCAGCAGCCCCCTCTCGGATGAGCAGTTCTTC. The full variable domain, completed using reference TRBV7-9 and TRBJ2-1, is DTGVSQNPRHKITKRGQNVTFRCDPISEHNRLYWYRQTLGQGPEFLTYFQNEAQLEKSRLLSDRFSAERPKGSFSTLEIQRTEQGDSAMYLCASSPLSDEQFFGPGTRLTVL.

V usage is TRBV7-6 and J usage is TRBJ2-5; D not resolved. This CDR3 region has 15 residues. The germline V and J ends were trimmed by 1 base and 3 bases, with 12 bases remaining between them. CDR1 is SGHVS, CDR2 FNYEAQ, per germline. CDR3 sequence (DNA): TGTGCCAGCAGCTTAGACGTCGCGCGGAAAGAGACCCAGTACTTC. The encoded protein is CASSLDVARKETQYF.

The chain employs TRBV5-4 and TRBJ2-1, with D uncertain. The V gene's germline CDR1 is SGHNT and CDR2 YYREEE (reference sequence). The CDR3 covers 12 residues. Trimming shortened V by 2 bases and J by 7 bases, and 7 bases separated the two germline ends. The CDR3 DNA reads as TGTGCCAGCAGCTTAGGTTGGAATGAGCAGTTCTTC. This encodes CASSLGWNEQFF. Filled out from reference TRBV5-4 and TRBJ2-1, the complete variable domain reads ETGVTQSPTHLIKTRGQQVTLRCSSQSGHNTVSWYQQALGQGPQFIFQYYREEENGRGNFPPRFSGLQFPNYSSELNVNALELDDSALYLCASSLGWNEQFFGPGTRLTVL.

V usage is TRBV29-1 and J usage is TRBJ2-5; 8 bases fit TRBD2. CDR3 size: 12 residues. Germline CDR1 and CDR2: SQVTM and ANQGSEA. The junction had 2 bases not matched to a gene; V was cut back by 3 bases and J by 5 bases. As DNA, the CDR3 is TGCAGCGTTGAGACGGGGGGGGAGACCCAGTACTTC. Translating gives CSVETGGETQYF.

V and J are TRBV9 and TRBJ2-7, with TRBD2 matching 11 bases. The CDR3 is 15 residues long. V was pared by 2 bases and J by 6 bases, with 7 bases of the junction left unmatched. Germline V CDR1 and CDR2: SGDLS, YYNGEE. This CDR3 is CASSVAPGTSGEQYF. In DNA, the CDR3 is TGTGCCAGCAGCGTGGCTCCCGGGACTAGCGGCGAGCAGTACTTC.

The rearrangement uses TRBV19 and TRBJ1-4, with 9 bases matching TRBD1. Germline V CDR1 and CDR2: LNHDA, SQIVND (reference sequence). V was clipped by 3 bases and J by 8 bases; unmatched bases: 10. The CDR3 extends over 16 amino acids. CDR3: CASSIRSGTGNEKLFF. CDR3 in DNA: TGTGCCAGTAGTATTCGTTCCGGGACAGGGAACGAAAAACTGTTTTTT.

This chain uses TRBV6-6 with TRBJ2-3; unclear D gene. Trimming took 2 bases from V and 2 from J, leaving 8 bases between them. Germline V CDR1 and CDR2: MNHNY, SVGAGI (reference sequence). This CDR3 region has 14 residues. CDR3 sequence: CASSYRANTDTQYF. The CDR3 DNA reads TGTGCCAGCAGTTACAGGGCGAACACAGATACGCAGTATTTT.

The V gene is TRBV18, the J gene TRBJ1-5, with TRBD1 matching 7 bases. Germline V gives CDR1 KGHSH, CDR2 LQKENI. The CDR3 has 15 residues. V was pared by 4 bases and J by 4 bases, with 7 bases of the junction left unmatched. The chain's CDR3 is CASSLAGTANQPQHF. The CDR3 DNA follows: TGTGCCAGCTCACTTGCCGGGACAGCAAATCAGCCCCAGCATTTT.

CDR3 sequence reads: CATGPQGYEQYF. The CDR3 DNA follows: TGTGCCACCGGACCACAGGGCTACGAGCAGTACTTC. V is TRBV15 and J is TRBJ2-7; TRBD1 might be the D (6 bases). The CDR3 runs 12 residues. Trimming pared 8 bases from V and 3 bases from J, leaving 11 bases between. The V gene's germline CDR1 is LNHNV and CDR2 YYDKDF (reference sequence).

This clone was recorded once. The CDR3 nucleotides are TGTGCCAGCAGCTTATCTATGGGACCTGAGTTCGGGCAGTACTTC. Protein: CASSLSMGPEFGQYF. The chain links TRBV11-2 to TRBJ2-7, with D tentatively TRBD1 or TRBD2 (5 bases each). Germline V gene data show CDR1 as SGHAT and CDR2 as FQNNGV. V was trimmed by 2 bases and J by 9 bases, leaving 20 bases between them. This CDR3 has 15 amino acids.

This clone was recorded only once. The chain combines TRBV5-4 with TRBJ2-4; 7 positions match TRBD1. CDR3 length: 15 amino acids. Looked up from germline, CDR1 is SGHNT and CDR2 is YYREEE (reference sequence). Trimming at V came to 4 bases and at J to 1 base, leaving 5 bases not matched to a gene. The CDR3 bases are TGTGCCAGCAGCCTAGGGGGCCGGGCCAAAAACATTCAGTACTTC. This translates into CASSLGGRAKNIQYF.

CDR3 DNA: TGTGCCACCAGCAGAGTTGGACAGGTCTACGAGCAGTACTTC. Its translation: CATSRVGQVYEQYF. The gene calls are TRBV15 and TRBJ2-7, with 7 bases matching TRBD1. The trim removed 1 base at V and 3 bases at J, leaving 3 bases unmatched. Germline assignment: CDR1 LNHNV and CDR2 YYDKDF (reference sequence). The CDR3 has 14 amino acids. The full variable domain, completed using reference TRBV15 and TRBJ2-7, is DAMVIQNPRYQVTQFGKPVTLSCSQTLNHNVMYWYQQKSSQAPKLLFHYYDKDFNNEADTPDNFQSRRPNTSFCFLDIRSPGLGDTAMYLCATSRVGQVYEQYFGPGTRLTVT.

The sample holds one count of this clone. The rearrangement joins TRBV10-3 to TRBJ2-7, with 7 bases aligning to TRBD1. Germline V lookup: CDR1 ENHRY, CDR2 SYGVKD. Germline trimming cut 6 bases from V and 1 base from J; bases unmatched to any gene: 3. CDR3 size: 13 residues. CDR3 region: CAIRGQTSYEQYF. CDR3 DNA: TGTGCCATCAGGGGACAGACTTCCTACGAGCAGTACTTC.

The V call is TRBV9, the J call TRBJ2-1, with a weak D call TRBD1 (6 bases). Germline V lookup: CDR1 SGDLS, CDR2 YYNGEE. Trimming pared 10 bases from V and 0 bases from J, leaving 14 bases between. The CDR3 length is 14 residues. The CDR3 DNA reads as TGTGCCTCCAGGGGATGGAGCTCCTACAATGAGCAGTTCTTC. This gives the protein CASRGWSSYNEQFF. Variable domain in full (rest from reference TRBV9 and TRBJ2-1): DSGVTQTPKHLITATGQRVTLRCSPRSGDLSVYWYQQSLDQGLQFLIQYYNGEERAKGNILERFSAQQFPDLHSELNLSSLELGDSALYFCASRGWSSYNEQFFGPGTRLTVL.